This record concerns one T cell receptor (beta chain) sequence. Its specificity is unknown. The sample is drawn from a study of CD8 T cells in ankylosing spondylitis. Whole-study findings and limits: A TCR beta motif of about eight highly homologous variants seemed to mark ankylosing spondylitis blood. Disease-linked clones reportedly showed significant enrichment in matched ankylosing spondylitis synovial fluid.

The CDR3 covers 12 residues. V shed 5 bases and J shed 14 bases, with 18 bases lying between them. In making TCR beta libraries, quantitative 5'-RACE with molecular barcodes was used. Using its own MiXCR run on the 5' RACE reads, TCRdb lists one record per CDR3 protein. The profile shows 350,000 to 400,000 distinct CDR3 sequences, 20% to 25% of them singletons. The clonotype comes from a male donor with ankylosing spondylitis or in good health (not recorded which). The rearrangement joins TRBV12-3 or TRBV12-4 to TRBJ1-2; D call uncertain. Source material: blood, either unsorted or a sorted T cell fraction (not recorded which). In nucleotides, the CDR3 is TGTGCCAGCAGTCCACGGATTTTGGCCAAGACCTTC. Residues: CASSPRILAKTF.